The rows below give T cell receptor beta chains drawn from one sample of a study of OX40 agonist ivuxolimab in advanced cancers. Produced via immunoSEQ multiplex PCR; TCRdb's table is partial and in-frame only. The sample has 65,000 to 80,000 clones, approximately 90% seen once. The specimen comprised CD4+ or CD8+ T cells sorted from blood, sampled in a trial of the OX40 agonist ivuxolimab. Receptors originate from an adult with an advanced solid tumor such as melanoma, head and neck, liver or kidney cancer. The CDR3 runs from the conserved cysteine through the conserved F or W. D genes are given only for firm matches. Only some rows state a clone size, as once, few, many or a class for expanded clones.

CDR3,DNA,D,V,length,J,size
CASSPLGPMNTEAFF,TGTGCCAGCTCACCCCTCGGCCCTATGAACACTGAAGCTTTCTTT,.,TRBV18,15,TRBJ1-1,.
CASNNPRDRGINEQFF,TGTGCCAGCAACAACCCAAGAGACAGGGGGATCAATGAGCAGTTCTTC,TRBD1,TRBV9,16,TRBJ2-1,.
CASSPGTGFTYEQYF,TGTGCCAGCAGCCCGGGGACAGGGTTTACCTACGAGCAGTACTTC,TRBD1,TRBV7-3,15,TRBJ2-7,.
CASSQEGTNVYEQYF,TGCGCCAGCAGCCAAGAGGGCACAAACGTATACGAGCAGTACTTC,.,TRBV4-1,15,TRBJ2-7,.
CASSLSTGGSNQPQHF,TGTGCCAGCTCACTTTCGACAGGGGGAAGCAATCAGCCCCAGCATTTT,TRBD1,TRBV18,16,TRBJ1-5,.
CASSRTGQGFYEQYF,TGTGCCAGCAGCCGTACGGGACAGGGTTTCTACGAGCAGTACTTC,TRBD1,TRBV11-2,15,TRBJ2-7,.
CASSLSYRALSGNTIYF,TGTGCCAGCAGTTTATCATACAGGGCCCTATCTGGAAACACCATATATTTT,.,TRBV28,17,TRBJ1-3,.
CASKERATSNEQFF,TGTGCCAGCAAAGAGCGGGCTACCTCCAATGAGCAGTTCTTC,.,TRBV6-1,14,TRBJ2-1,once
CASSQDRGQGSYEQYF,TGTGCCAGCAGCCAAGATAGAGGACAGGGCTCCTACGAGCAGTACTTC,TRBD1,TRBV14,16,TRBJ2-7,.
CASSLLTNTGELFF,TGTGCCAGCAGTCTCCTAACTAACACCGGGGAGCTGTTTTTT,.,TRBV6-6,14,TRBJ2-2,.
CASSPTRQETQYF,TGTGCCAGCAGCCCGACTAGACAAGAGACCCAGTACTTC,.,TRBV7-6,13,TRBJ2-5,.
CASSQRGGVGTGELFF,TGCGCCAGCAGCCAGAGGGGAGGGGTGGGAACCGGGGAGCTGTTTTTT,TRBD2,TRBV4-3,16,TRBJ2-2,.
CASSPFQPGQGKRNTIYF,TGTGCCAGCAGTCCGTTTCAACCGGGACAGGGTAAAAGAAACACCATATATTTT,TRBD1,TRBV27,18,TRBJ1-3,.
CASSLGLAGDEQFF,TGTGCCAGCAGCTTGGGACTAGCGGGAGATGAGCAGTTCTTC,TRBD2,TRBV7-9,14,TRBJ2-1,.
CASSSTSGSPGTQYF,TGTGCCAGCAGCTCTACTTCGGGGTCCCCAGGAACGCAGTATTTT,.,TRBV7-3,15,TRBJ2-3,.
CASRGDRAREQYF,TGTGCCAGCAGAGGGGACAGGGCGAGGGAGCAGTACTTC,TRBD1,TRBV27,13,TRBJ2-7,.
CASSRYREKLFF,TGTGCCAGCAGCCGTTACAGGGAAAAACTGTTTTTT,.,TRBV5-5,12,TRBJ1-4,.
CSVGTGTLMSSYNEQFF,TGCAGCGTGGGTACCGGGACGCTTATGAGCTCCTACAATGAGCAGTTCTTC,.,TRBV29-1,17,TRBJ2-1,.
CASSLGAGVLTDTQYF,TGTGCCAGCAGCTTAGGGGCCGGGGTTCTCACAGATACGCAGTATTTT,.,TRBV7-2,16,TRBJ2-3,.
CASSLKSAKEGVRTF,TGCGCCAGCAGCTTGAAATCTGCGAAGGAGGGAGTTCGCACCTTC,.,TRBV5-1,15,TRBJ1-2,.
CASSTRGPSSYEQYF,TGTGCCAGCAGCACCCGGGGGCCGAGCTCCTACGAGCAGTACTTC,.,TRBV7-8,15,TRBJ2-7,.
CASRQDKIPNTEAFF,TGTGCCAGCAGGCAAGACAAGATCCCGAACACTGAAGCTTTCTTT,.,TRBV28,15,TRBJ1-1,.
CASSIVGDVYGYTF,TGTGCCAGTAGTATTGTCGGGGACGTCTATGGCTACACCTTC,.,TRBV19,14,TRBJ1-2,.
CASSFFGIVPDTQYF,TGTGCCAGCAGTTTTTTCGGGATAGTGCCAGATACGCAGTATTTT,.,TRBV28,15,TRBJ2-3,.
CASSLVGDEQYF,TGTGCCAGCAGCTTGGTTGGTGACGAGCAGTACTTC,.,TRBV5-8,12,TRBJ2-7,.
CASNPMGILNSPLHF,TGTGCCAGCAACCCCATGGGGATATTGAATTCACCCCTCCACTTT,.,TRBV2,15,TRBJ1-6,.
CASSPLAGHNEQFF,TGTGCCAGCAGCCCCCTTGCGGGGCACAATGAGCAGTTCTTC,.,TRBV11-3,14,TRBJ2-1,.
CASSWSGRETQYF,TGTGCCTCGTCTTGGAGCGGTAGAGAGACCCAGTACTTC,.,TRBV30,13,TRBJ2-5,.
CASNQGNTEAFF,TGTGCCAGCAACCAGGGGAACACTGAAGCTTTCTTT,.,TRBV2,12,TRBJ1-1,.
CASRDRTSWTGELFF,TGTGCCAGCAGAGACCGGACTAGCTGGACCGGGGAGCTGTTTTTT,TRBD2,TRBV2,15,TRBJ2-2,.
CASSVTSGRALEQFF,TGCGCCAGCAGCGTCACTAGCGGGAGGGCCCTTGAGCAGTTCTTC,TRBD2,TRBV5-1,15,TRBJ2-1,.
CASSPPSRVNYGYTF,TGTGCCAGCTCACCACCGAGCAGGGTAAACTATGGCTACACCTTC,.,TRBV18,15,TRBJ1-2,.
CASSSGRDQPQHF,TGTGCCAGCAGTTCAGGGAGGGATCAGCCCCAGCATTTT,.,TRBV28,13,TRBJ1-5,.
CASSQGVDQQYF,TGTGCCAGCAGCCAAGGGGTGGACCAGCAGTACTTC,.,TRBV14,12,TRBJ2-7,.
CASSWTGQGVNIQYF,TGTGCCAGCAGCTGGACAGGACAGGGGGTAAACATTCAGTACTTC,TRBD1,TRBV7-9,15,TRBJ2-4,.
CSVFRTSGTGELFF,TGCAGCGTTTTCCGGACTAGCGGCACCGGGGAGCTGTTTTTT,TRBD2,TRBV29-1,14,TRBJ2-2,.
CASSPSRDTGELFF,TGTGCCAGCTCACCAAGCAGGGACACCGGGGAGCTGTTTTTT,.,TRBV18,14,TRBJ2-2,.
CASSYWGSGELFF,TGTGCCAGCAGTTACTGGGGATCCGGGGAGCTGTTTTTT,.,TRBV6-5,13,TRBJ2-2,.
CASSLTLGGEQPQHF,TGTGCCAGCAGCTTAACCTTGGGGGGGGAACAGCCCCAGCATTTT,.,TRBV7-2,15,TRBJ1-5,.
CASSLSPGTGGSGANVLTF,TGTGCCAGCAGTTTGAGTCCCGGGACAGGGGGGTCAGGGGCCAACGTCCTGACTTTC,TRBD1,TRBV28,19,TRBJ2-6,.
CASSPDYEQYF,TGTGCCAGCTCACCAGACTACGAGCAGTACTTC,.,TRBV18,11,TRBJ2-7,many
CASSEETGVKPQHF,TGTGCCAGCAGTGAAGAGACAGGGGTAAAGCCCCAGCATTTT,TRBD1,TRBV2,14,TRBJ1-5,.
CASSLDLERGRKGEQFF,TGTGCCAGCAGCTTAGACCTGGAGCGGGGCAGAAAGGGTGAGCAGTTCTTC,TRBD2,TRBV7-2,17,TRBJ2-1,.
CASREDRVYEQFF,TGTGCCAGCAGGGAAGACAGGGTTTATGAGCAGTTCTTC,TRBD1,TRBV6-1,13,TRBJ2-1,.
CASSLLSNEQFF,TGTGCCAGCAGTTTATTGAGCAATGAGCAGTTCTTC,.,TRBV28,12,TRBJ2-1,.
CASSPQGVGETQYF,TGTGCCAGCAGTCCACAGGGTGTTGGAGAGACCCAGTACTTC,.,TRBV2,14,TRBJ2-5,.
CASSVTAMNTEAFF,TGTGCCAGCTCAGTGACAGCCATGAACACTGAAGCTTTCTTT,.,TRBV18,14,TRBJ1-1,.
CASSQLVGANVLTF,TGTGCCAGCAGTCAACTTGTTGGGGCCAACGTCCTGACTTTC,.,TRBV27,14,TRBJ2-6,.
CASSLGAGHYEQYF,TGCGCCAGCAGCTTGGGAGCAGGCCACTACGAGCAGTACTTC,.,TRBV5-1,14,TRBJ2-7,.
CATSTLLRSSYEQYF,TGTGCCACCTCAACTTTACTTCGGAGCTCCTACGAGCAGTACTTC,.,TRBV5-4,15,TRBJ2-7,.
CASSYRTSSPTQYF,TGTGCCAGCAGCTACAGGACTAGCTCCCCCACCCAGTACTTC,TRBD2,TRBV7-2,14,TRBJ2-5,.
CASSLWVNSNQPQHF,TGTGCCAGCAGTTTGTGGGTCAATAGCAATCAGCCCCAGCATTTT,.,TRBV28,15,TRBJ1-5,once